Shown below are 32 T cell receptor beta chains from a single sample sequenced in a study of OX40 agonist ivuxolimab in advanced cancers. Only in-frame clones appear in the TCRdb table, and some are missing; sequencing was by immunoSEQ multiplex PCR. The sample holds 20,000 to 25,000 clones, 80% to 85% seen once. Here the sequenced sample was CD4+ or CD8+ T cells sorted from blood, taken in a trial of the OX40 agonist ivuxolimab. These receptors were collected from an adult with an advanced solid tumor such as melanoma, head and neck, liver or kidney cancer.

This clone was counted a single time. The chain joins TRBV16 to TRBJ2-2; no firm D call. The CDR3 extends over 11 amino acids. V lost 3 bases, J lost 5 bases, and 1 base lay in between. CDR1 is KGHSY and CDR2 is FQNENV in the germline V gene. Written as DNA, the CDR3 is TGTGCCAGCAGCCAGACCGGGGAGCTGTTTTTT. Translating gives CASSQTGELFF.

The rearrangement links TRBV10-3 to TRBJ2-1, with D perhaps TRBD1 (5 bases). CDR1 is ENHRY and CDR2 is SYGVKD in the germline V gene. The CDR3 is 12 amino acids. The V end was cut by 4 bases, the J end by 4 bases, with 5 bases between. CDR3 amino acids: CAISGQYNEQFF. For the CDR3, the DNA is TGTGCCATCAGTGGACAGTACAATGAGCAGTTCTTC.

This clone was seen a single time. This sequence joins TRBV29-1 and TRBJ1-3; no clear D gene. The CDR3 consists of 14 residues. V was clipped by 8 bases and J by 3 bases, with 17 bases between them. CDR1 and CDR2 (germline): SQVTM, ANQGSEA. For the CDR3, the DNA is TGCAGCTCCCCAGGAGGAGGCGTTGGAAACACCATATATTTT. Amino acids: CSSPGGGVGNTIYF.

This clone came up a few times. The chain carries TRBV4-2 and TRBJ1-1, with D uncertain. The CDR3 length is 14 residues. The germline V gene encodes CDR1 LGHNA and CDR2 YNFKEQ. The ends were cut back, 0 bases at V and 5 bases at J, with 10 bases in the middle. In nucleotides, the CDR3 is TGTGCCAGCAGCCAAGATTCAACTTCAACTGAAGCTTTCTTT. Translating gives CASSQDSTSTEAFF.

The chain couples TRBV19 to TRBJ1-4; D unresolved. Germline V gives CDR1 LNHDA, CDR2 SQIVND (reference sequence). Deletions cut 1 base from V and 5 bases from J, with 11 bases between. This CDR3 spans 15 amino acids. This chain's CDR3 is CASSIVELGNEKLFF. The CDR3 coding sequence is TGTGCCAGTAGTATAGTAGAGTTGGGAAATGAAAAACTGTTTTTT.

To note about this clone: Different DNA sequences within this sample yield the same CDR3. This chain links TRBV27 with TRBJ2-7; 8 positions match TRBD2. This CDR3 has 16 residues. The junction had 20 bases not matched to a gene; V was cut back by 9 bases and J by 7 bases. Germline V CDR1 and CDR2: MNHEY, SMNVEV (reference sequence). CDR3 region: CASGLRKSGSWVEQYF. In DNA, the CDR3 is TGTGCCAGTGGACTAAGGAAAAGCGGGAGCTGGGTTGAGCAGTACTTC.

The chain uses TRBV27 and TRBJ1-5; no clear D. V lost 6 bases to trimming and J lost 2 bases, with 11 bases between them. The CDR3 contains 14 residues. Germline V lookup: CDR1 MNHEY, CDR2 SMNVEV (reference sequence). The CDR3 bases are TGTGCCAGCAGACCCCAGGTCGGCAATCAGCCCCAGCATTTT. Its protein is CASRPQVGNQPQHF.

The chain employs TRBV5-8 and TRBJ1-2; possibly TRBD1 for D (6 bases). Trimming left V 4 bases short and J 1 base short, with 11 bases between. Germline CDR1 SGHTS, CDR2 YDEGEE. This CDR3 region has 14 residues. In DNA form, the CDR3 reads TGTGCCAGCAGCCGCCGGGACATTAACTATGGCTACACCTTC. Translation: CASSRRDINYGYTF. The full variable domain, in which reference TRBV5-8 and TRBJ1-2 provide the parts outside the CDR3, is EAGVTQSPTHLIKTRGQQATLRCSPISGHTSVYWYQQALGLGLQFLLWYDEGEERNRGNFPPRFSGRQFPNYSSELNVNALELEDSALYLCASSRRDINYGYTFGSGTRLTVV.

The CDR3 bases are TGTGCCAGCAGTTACCGGGGACAGAGCCAAGAGACCCAGTACTTC. Encoded protein: CASSYRGQSQETQYF. This chain connects TRBV6-6 to TRBJ2-5; TRBD1 agrees at 7 bases. This CDR3 is 15 amino acids long. Germline V lookup: CDR1 MNHNY, CDR2 SVGAGI (reference sequence). V was clipped by 2 bases and J by 1 base; unmatched bases: 4.

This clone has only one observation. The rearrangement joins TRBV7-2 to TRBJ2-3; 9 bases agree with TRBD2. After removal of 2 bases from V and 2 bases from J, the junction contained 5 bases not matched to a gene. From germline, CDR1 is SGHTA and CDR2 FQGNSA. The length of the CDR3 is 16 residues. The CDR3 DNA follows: TGTGCCAGCAGCTTACGGCTAGCGGGACCCACAGATACGCAGTATTTT. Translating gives CASSLRLAGPTDTQYF.

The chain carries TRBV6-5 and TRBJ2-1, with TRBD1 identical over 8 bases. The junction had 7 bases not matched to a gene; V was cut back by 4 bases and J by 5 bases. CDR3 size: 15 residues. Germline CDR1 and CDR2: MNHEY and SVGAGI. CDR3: CASSSGQGQHNEQFF. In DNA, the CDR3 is TGTGCCAGCAGTTCTGGACAGGGTCAACACAATGAGCAGTTCTTC.

The CDR3 DNA reads TGTGCCTGGAGTGGATGTCATGCATGGGATACGCAGTATTTT. Translating it yields CAWSGCHAWDTQYF. The gene calls are TRBV30 and TRBJ2-3; no reliable D call. The germline CDR1 and CDR2 sequences are GTSNPN and SVGIG (reference sequence). CDR3 length: 14 amino acids. V gave up 1 base and J gave up 6 bases, with 14 bases separating them.

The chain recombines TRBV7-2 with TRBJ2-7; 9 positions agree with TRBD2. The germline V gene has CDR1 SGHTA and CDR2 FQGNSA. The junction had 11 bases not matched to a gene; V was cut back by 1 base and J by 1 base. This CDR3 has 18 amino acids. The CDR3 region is CASSLVAPASGASYEQYF. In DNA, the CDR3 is TGTGCCAGCAGCTTAGTGGCCCCCGCTAGCGGGGCTTCCTACGAGCAGTACTTC.

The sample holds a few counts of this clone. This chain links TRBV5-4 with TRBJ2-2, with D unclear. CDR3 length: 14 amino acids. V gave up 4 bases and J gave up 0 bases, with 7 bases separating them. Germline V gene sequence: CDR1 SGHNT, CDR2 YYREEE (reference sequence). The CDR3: CASSPGSNTGELFF. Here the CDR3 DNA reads TGTGCCAGCAGCCCCGGGTCGAACACCGGGGAGCTGTTTTTT.

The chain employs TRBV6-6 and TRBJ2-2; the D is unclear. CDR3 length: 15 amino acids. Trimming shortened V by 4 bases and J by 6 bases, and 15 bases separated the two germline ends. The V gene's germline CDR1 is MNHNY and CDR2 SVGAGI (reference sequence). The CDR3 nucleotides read TGTGCCAGCAGTTCCACATCCCGCGTCTCCGGGGAGCTGTTTTTT. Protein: CASSSTSRVSGELFF.

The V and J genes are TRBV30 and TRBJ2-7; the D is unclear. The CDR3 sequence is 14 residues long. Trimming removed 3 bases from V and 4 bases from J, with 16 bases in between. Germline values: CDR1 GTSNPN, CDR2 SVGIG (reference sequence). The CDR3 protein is CAWSPRVVPYEQYF. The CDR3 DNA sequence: TGTGCCTGGAGCCCACGGGTAGTACCGTACGAGCAGTACTTC. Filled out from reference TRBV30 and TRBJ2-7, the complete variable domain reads SQTIHQWPATLVQPVGSPLSLECTVEGTSNPNLYWYRQAAGRGLQLLFYSVGIGQISSEVPQNLSASRPQDRQFILSSKKLLLSDSGFYLCAWSPRVVPYEQYFGPGTRLTVT.

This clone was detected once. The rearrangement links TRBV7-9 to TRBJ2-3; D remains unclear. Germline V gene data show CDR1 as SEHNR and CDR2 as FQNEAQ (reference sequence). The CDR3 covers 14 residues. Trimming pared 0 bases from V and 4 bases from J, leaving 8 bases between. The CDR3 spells CASSLALTADTQYF. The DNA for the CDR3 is TGTGCCAGCAGCTTAGCTCTGACGGCAGATACGCAGTATTTT.

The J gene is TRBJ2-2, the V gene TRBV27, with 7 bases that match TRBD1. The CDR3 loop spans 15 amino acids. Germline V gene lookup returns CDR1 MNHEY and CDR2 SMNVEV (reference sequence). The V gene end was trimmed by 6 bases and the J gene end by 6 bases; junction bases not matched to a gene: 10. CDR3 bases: TGTGCCAGCAGGGAGACAGGGTTGAAGGCCGGGGAGCTGTTTTTT. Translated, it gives CASRETGLKAGELFF.

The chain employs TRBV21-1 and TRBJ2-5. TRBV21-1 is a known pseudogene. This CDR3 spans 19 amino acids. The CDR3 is CASSKGRVRVREVGETQYF. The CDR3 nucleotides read TGTGCCAGCAGCAAAGGAAGGGTCAGGGTTCGGGAAGTAGGGGAGACCCAGTACTTC.

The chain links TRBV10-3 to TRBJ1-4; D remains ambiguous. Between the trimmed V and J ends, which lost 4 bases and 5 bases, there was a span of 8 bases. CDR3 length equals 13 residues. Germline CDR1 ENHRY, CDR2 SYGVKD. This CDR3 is CAISGGNNEKLFF. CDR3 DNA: TGTGCCATCAGTGGAGGGAACAATGAAAAACTGTTTTTT.

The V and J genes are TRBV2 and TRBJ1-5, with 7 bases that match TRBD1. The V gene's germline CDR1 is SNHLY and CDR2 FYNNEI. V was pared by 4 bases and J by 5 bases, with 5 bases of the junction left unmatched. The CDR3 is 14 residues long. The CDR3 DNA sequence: TGTGCCAGCAGTGGACAGGGAGGGGATCAGCCCCAGCATTTT. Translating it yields CASSGQGGDQPQHF.

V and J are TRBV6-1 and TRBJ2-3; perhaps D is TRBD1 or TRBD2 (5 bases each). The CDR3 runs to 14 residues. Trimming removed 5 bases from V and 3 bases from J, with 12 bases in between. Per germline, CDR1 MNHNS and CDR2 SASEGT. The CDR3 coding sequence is TGTGCCAGCAGTCGGGACGGGGTTACAGATACGCAGTATTTT. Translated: CASSRDGVTDTQYF.

The CDR3 region is CASSGDSRRYEQYF. CDR3 coding DNA: TGTGCCAGCAGTGGGGACTCGCGAAGATATGAGCAGTACTTC. The J gene is TRBJ2-7, the V gene TRBV7-2; the D gene is possibly TRBD2 (6 bases). CDR1 and CDR2 (germline): SGHTA, FQGNSA. V gave up 6 bases and J gave up 7 bases, with 19 bases separating them. This CDR3 spans 14 amino acids.

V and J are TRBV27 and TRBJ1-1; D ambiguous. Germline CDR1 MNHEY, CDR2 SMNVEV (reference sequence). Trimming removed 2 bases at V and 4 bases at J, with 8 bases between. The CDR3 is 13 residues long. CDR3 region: CASSLRVGTEAFF. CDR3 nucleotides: TGTGCCAGCAGTTTACGGGTAGGCACTGAAGCTTTCTTT.

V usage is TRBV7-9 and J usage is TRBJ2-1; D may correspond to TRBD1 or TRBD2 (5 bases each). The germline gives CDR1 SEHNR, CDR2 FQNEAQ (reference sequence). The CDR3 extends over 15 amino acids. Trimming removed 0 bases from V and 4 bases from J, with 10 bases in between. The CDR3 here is CASSLAGGNYNEQFF. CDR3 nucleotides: TGTGCCAGCAGCTTAGCTGGGGGTAATTACAATGAGCAGTTCTTC.

The CDR3: CASSLAPINNSPLHF. CDR3 sequence (DNA): TGCGCCAGCAGCTTGGCCCCAATCAATAATTCACCCCTCCACTTT. The chain joins TRBV5-1 to TRBJ1-6; D not resolved. The CDR3 sequence is 15 residues long. V lost 0 bases, J lost 5 bases, and 9 bases lay in between. CDR1 is SGHRS and CDR2 is YFSETQ in the germline V gene.

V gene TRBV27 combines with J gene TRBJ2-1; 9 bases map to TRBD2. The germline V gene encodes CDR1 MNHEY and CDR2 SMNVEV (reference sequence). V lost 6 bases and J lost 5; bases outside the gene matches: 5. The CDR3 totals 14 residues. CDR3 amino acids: CASRGLAGNNEQFF. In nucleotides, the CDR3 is TGTGCCAGCAGAGGGCTAGCGGGGAACAATGAGCAGTTCTTC.

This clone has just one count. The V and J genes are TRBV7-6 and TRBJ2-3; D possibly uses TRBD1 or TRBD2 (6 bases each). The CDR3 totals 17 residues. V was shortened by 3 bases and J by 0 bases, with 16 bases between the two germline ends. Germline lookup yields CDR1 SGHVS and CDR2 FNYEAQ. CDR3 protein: CASSFRLRGESTDTQYF. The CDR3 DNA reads TGTGCCAGCAGCTTCCGTTTGAGGGGGGAGAGCACAGATACGCAGTATTTT.

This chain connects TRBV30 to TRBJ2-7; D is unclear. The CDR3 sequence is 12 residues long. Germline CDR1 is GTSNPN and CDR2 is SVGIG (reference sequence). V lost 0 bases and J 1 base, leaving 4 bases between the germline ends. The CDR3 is CAWSVSSYEQYF. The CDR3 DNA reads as TGTGCCTGGAGTGTATCATCCTACGAGCAGTACTTC.

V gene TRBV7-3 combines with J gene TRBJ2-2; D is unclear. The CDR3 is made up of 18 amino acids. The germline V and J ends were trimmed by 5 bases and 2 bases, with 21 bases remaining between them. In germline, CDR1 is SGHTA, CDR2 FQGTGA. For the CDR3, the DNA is TGTGCCAGCAGCCGACGTCTAGGAAGCAAACTTAACACCGGGGAGCTGTTTTTT. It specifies CASSRRLGSKLNTGELFF.

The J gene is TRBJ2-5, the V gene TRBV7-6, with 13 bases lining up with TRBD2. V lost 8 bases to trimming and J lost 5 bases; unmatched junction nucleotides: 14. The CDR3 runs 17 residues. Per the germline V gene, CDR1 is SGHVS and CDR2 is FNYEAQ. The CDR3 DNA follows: TGTGCCAGCCTCGGACTAGCGGGGGATCCCCCGAGCGAGACCCAGTACTTC. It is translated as CASLGLAGDPPSETQYF.

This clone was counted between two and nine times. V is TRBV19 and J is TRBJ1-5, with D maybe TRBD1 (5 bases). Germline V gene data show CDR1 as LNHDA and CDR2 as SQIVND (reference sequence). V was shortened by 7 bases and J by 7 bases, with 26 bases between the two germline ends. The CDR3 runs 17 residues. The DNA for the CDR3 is TGTGCCAGTAAAAGTTCTCAGGGAAGGACTAATTTCCAGCCCCAGCATTTT. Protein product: CASKSSQGRTNFQPQHF.